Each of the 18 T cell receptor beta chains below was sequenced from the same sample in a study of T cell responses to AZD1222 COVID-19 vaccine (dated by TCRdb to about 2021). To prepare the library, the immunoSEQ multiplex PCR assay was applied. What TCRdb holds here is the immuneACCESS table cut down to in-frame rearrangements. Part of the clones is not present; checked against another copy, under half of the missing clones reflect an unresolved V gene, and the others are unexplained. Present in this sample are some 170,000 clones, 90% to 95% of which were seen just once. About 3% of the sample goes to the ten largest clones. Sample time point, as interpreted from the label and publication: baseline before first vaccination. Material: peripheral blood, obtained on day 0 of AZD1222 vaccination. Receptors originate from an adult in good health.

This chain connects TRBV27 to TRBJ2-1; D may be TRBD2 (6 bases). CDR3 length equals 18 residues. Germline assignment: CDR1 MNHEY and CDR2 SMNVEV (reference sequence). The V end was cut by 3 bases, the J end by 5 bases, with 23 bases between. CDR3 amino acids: CASSLGTSGRALNNEQFF. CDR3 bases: TGTGCCAGCAGTTTGGGAACTTCCGGGAGAGCCCTAAACAATGAGCAGTTCTTC.

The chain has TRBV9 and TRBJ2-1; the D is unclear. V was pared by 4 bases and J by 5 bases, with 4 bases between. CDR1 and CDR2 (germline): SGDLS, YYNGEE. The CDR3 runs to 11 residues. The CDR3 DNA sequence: TGTGCCAGCAGCCCCCACAATGAGCAGTTCTTC. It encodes CASSPHNEQFF.

The CDR3 reads CASSESRGQPQHF. The CDR3 nucleotides read TGCGCCAGCAGTGAGTCCCGAGGACAGCCCCAGCATTTT. This rearrangement joins TRBV10-1 to TRBJ1-5; D unclear. The CDR3 is 13 residues long. Germline V CDR1 and CDR2: WNHNN, SYGVQD (reference sequence). Trimming left V 0 bases short and J 7 bases short, with 7 bases between.

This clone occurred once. The CDR3 nucleotides are TGCGCCAGCAGCCTGGGGGGTCCTTCCACCGGGGAGCTGTTTTTT. It encodes CASSLGGPSTGELFF. The chain combines TRBV4-1 with TRBJ2-2; D is perhaps TRBD2 (6 bases). Germline-derived CDR1 and CDR2 are MGHRA and YSYEKL. The germline V and J ends were trimmed by 4 bases and 4 bases, with 13 bases remaining between them. This CDR3 comprises 15 residues.

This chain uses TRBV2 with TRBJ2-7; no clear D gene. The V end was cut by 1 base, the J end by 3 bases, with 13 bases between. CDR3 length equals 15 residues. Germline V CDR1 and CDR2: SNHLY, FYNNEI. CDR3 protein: CASSEGSASLYEQYF. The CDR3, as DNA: TGTGCCAGCAGTGAAGGGTCGGCTAGTCTCTACGAGCAGTACTTC.

The CDR3 coding sequence is TGTGCCAGCAGCCAGGGGGACACTGAAGCTTTCTTT. The encoded protein is CASSQGDTEAFF. The chain uses TRBV3-1 (or the pseudogene TRBV3-2) and TRBJ1-1; tentative D call: TRBD1 (5 bases). Germline CDR1 and CDR2: LGHDT and YNNKEL (reference sequence). CDR3 length equals 12 residues. V was shortened by 3 bases and J by 3 bases, with 5 bases between the two germline ends.

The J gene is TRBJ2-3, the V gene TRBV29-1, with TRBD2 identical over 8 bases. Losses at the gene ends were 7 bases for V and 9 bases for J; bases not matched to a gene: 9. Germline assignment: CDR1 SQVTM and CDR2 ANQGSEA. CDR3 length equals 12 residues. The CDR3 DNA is TGCAGCGCTCAGCGGGAGTCGCGGACGCAGTATTTT. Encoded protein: CSAQRESRTQYF.

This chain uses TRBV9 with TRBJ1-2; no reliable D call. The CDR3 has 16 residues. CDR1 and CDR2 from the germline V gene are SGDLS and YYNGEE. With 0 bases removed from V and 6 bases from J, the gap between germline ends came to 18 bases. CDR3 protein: CASSVGPPAGGHGYTF. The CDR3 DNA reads TGTGCCAGCAGCGTAGGTCCCCCGGCAGGAGGACATGGCTACACCTTC.

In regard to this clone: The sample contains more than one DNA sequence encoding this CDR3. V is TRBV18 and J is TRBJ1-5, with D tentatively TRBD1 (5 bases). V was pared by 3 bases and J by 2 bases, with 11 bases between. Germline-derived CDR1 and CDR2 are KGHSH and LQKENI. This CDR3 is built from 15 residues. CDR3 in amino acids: CASSPGTGGNQPQHF. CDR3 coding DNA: TGTGCCAGCTCACCCGGGACCGGGGGCAATCAGCCCCAGCATTTT.

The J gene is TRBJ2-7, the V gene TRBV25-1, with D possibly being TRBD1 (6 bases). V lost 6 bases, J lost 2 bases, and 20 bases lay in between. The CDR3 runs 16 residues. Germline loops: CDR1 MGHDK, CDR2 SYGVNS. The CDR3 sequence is CASRDTRTGIAYEQYF. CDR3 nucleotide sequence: TGTGCCAGCAGAGACACAAGAACAGGGATCGCCTACGAGCAGTACTTC.

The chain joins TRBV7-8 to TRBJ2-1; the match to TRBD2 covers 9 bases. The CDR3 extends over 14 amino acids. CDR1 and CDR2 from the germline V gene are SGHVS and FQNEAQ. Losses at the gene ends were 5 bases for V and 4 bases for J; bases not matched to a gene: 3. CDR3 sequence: CASSRLAEYNEQFF. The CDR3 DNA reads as TGTGCCAGCAGCCGACTAGCGGAATACAATGAGCAGTTCTTC.

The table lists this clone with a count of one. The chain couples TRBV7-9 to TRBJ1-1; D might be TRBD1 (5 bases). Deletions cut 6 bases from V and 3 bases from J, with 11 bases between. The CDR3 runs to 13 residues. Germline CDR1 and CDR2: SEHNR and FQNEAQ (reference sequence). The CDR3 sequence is CASRKGRDTEAFF. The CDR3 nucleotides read TGTGCCAGCAGGAAGGGCAGGGACACTGAAGCTTTCTTT.

The CDR3 sequence is CASKGGENTGELFF. Here the CDR3 DNA reads TGTGCCAGCAAGGGGGGAGAGAACACCGGGGAGCTGTTTTTT. The chain is built from TRBV6-4 and TRBJ2-2; D is possibly TRBD1 or TRBD2 (6 bases each). The CDR3 contains 14 residues. In germline, CDR1 is MRHNA, CDR2 SNTAGT. Trimming took 7 bases from V and 1 from J, leaving 10 bases between them.

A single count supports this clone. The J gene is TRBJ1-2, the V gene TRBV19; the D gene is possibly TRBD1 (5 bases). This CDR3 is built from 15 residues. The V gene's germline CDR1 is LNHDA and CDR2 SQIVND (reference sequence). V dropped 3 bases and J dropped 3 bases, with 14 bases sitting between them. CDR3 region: CASSMGTDSYYGYTF. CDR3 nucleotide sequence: TGTGCCAGTAGTATGGGGACGGATTCCTACTATGGCTACACCTTC.

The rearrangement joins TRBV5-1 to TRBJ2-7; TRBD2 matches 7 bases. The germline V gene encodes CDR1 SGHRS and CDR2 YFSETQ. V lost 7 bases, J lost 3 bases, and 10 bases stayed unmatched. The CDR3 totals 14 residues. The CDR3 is CASHVASGHYEQYF. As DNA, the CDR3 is TGCGCCAGCCACGTCGCTAGCGGACACTACGAGCAGTACTTC. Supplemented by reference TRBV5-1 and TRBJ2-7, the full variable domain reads KAGVTQTPRYLIKTRGQQVTLSCSPISGHRSVSWYQQTPGQGLQFLFEYFSETQRNKGNFPGRFSGRQFSNSRSEMNVSTLELGDSALYLCASHVASGHYEQYFGPGTRLTVT.

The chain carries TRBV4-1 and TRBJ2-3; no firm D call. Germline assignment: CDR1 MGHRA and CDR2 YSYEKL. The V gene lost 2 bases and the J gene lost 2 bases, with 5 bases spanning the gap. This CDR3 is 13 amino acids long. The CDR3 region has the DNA TGCGCCAGCAGCCAACCCGACACAGATACGCAGTATTTT. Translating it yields CASSQPDTDTQYF.

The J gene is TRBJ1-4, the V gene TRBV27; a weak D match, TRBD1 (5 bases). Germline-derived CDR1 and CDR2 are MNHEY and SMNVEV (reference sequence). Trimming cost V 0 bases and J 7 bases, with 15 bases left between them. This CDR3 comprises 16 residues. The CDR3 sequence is CASSLSGGEGSEKLFF. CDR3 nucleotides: TGTGCCAGCAGTTTATCGGGGGGGGAGGGTTCTGAAAAACTGTTTTTT.

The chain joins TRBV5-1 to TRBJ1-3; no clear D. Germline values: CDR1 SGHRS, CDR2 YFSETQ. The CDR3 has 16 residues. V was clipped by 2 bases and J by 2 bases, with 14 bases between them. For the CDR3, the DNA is TGCGCCAGCAGCTTTAGCAGTCGAGCTACTGGAAACACCATATATTTT. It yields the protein CASSFSSRATGNTIYF.